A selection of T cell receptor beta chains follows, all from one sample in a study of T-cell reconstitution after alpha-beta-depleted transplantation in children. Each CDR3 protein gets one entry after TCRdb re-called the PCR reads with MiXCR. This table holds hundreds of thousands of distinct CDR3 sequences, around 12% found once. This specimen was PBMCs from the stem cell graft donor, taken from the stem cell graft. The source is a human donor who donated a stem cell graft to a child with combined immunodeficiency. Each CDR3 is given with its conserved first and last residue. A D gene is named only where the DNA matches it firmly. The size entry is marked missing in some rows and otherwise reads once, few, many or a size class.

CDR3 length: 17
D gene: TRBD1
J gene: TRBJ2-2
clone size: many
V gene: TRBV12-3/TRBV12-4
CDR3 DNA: TGTGCCAGCAGGGAAGGGACAGGGGGCGTAGGCACCGGGGAGCTGTTTTTT
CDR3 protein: CASREGTGGVGTGELFF

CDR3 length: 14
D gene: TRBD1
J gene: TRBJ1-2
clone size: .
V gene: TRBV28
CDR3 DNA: TGTGCCAGCAGTTCGCCGGACAGGGCGTATGGCTACACCTTC
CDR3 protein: CASSSPDRAYGYTF

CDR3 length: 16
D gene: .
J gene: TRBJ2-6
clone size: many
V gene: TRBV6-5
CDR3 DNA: TGTGCCAGCAGTTCGTCGAGGACCTCTGGGGCCAACGTCCTGACTTTC
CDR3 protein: CASSSSRTSGANVLTF

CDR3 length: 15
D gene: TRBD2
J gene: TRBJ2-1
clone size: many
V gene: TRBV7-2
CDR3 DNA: TGTGCCAGCAGCATTAGCGGGGGGTACTACAATGAGCAGTTCTTC
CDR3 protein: CASSISGGYYNEQFF

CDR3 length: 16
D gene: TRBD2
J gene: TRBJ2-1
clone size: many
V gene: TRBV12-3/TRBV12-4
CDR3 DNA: TGTGCCAGCAGCCCGACTAGCGGGGGCTCCTACAATGAGCAGTTCTTC
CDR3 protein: CASSPTSGGSYNEQFF

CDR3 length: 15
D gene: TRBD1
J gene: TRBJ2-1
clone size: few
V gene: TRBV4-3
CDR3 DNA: TGCGCCAGCAGACCGAACAGGGGGCTCGACAATGAGCAGTTCTTC
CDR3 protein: CASRPNRGLDNEQFF

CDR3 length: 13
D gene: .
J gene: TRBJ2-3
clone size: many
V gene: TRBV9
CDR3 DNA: TGTGCCAGCAGCGAACTCAACACAGATACGCAGTATTTT
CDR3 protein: CASSELNTDTQYF

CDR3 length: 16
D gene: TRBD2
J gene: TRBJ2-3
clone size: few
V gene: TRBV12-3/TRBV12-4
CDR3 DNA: TGTGCCAGCAGTCCCCGGCGGAGCGGGGGGGCGTATACGCAGTATTTT
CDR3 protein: CASSPRRSGGAYTQYF

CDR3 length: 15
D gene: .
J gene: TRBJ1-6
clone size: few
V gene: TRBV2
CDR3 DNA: TGTGCCAGCAGACTTGACAGCTCCTATAATTCACCCCTCCACTTT
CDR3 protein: CASRLDSSYNSPLHF

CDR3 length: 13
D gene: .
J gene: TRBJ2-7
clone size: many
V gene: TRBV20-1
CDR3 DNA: TGCAGTGCGCCGGGACACAATTCCTACGAGCAGTACTTC
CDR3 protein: CSAPGHNSYEQYF

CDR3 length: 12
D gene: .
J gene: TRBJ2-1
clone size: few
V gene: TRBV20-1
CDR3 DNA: TGCAGTGCTAGAGATCAGCGGTTAGAGCAGTTCTTC
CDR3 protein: CSARDQRLEQFF

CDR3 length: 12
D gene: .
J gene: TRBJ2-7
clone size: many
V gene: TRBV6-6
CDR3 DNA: TGTGCCAGCAGACAGGCCTCCTACGAGCAGTACTTC
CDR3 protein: CASRQASYEQYF

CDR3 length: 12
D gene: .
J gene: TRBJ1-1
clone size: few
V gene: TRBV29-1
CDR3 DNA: TGCAGCGTAGGACTAGGGAACACTGAAGCTTTCTTT
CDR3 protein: CSVGLGNTEAFF

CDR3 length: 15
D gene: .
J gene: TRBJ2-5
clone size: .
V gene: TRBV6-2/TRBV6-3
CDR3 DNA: TGTGCCAGCAGTCTCGTCGCGGGGGCCCAAGAGACCCAGTACTTC
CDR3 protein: CASSLVAGAQETQYF

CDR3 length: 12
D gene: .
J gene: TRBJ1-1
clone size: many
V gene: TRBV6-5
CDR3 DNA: TGTGCCAGCAGAACCGGGACGGATGAAGCTTTCTTT
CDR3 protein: CASRTGTDEAFF

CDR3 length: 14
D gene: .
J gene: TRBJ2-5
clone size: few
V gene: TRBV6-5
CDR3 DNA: TGTGCCAGCAGTTACGGGCCCTTCGATGGGACCCAGTACTTC
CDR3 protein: CASSYGPFDGTQYF

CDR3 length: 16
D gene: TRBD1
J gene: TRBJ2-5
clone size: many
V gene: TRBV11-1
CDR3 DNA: TGTGCCAGCAGCTCGACAGGGGGAACACCTTCAGAGACCCAGTACTTC
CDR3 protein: CASSSTGGTPSETQYF

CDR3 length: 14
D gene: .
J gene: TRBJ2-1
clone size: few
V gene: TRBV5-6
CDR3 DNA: TGTGCCAGCAGCCCCTGGGGGAGATACAATGAGCAGTTCTTC
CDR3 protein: CASSPWGRYNEQFF

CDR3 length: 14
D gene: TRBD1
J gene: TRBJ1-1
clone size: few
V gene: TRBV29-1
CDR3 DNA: TGCAGCGTCCGATCAGGGGGCCAGGACACTGAAGCTTTCTTT
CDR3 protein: CSVRSGGQDTEAFF

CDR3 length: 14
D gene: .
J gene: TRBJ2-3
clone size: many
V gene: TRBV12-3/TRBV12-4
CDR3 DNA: TGTGCCAGCAGCCGGACAGCAGGCACAGATACGCAGTATTTT
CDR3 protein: CASSRTAGTDTQYF

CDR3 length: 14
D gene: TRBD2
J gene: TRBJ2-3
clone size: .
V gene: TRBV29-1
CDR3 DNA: TGCAGCGTTTTGGCTAGCGGATACACAGATACGCAGTATTTT
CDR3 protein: CSVLASGYTDTQYF

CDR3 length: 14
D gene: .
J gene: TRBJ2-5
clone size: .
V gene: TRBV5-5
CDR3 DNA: TGTGCCAGCAGCTCAGGGGGGGGTCAAGAGACCCAGTACTTC
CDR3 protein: CASSSGGGQETQYF

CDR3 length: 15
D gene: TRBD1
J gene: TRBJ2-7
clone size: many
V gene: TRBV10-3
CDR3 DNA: TGTGCCATCAGTGCGTGGGACAGGGCCGGCTACGAGCAGTACTTC
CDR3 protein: CAISAWDRAGYEQYF

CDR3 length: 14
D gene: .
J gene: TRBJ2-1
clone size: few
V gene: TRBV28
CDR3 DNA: TGTGCCAGCAGTTCGCCCGGGGGTTACAATGAGCAGTTCTTC
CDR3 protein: CASSSPGGYNEQFF

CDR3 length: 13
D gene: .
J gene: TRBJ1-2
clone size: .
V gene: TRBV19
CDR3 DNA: TGTGCCAGTCGTAACTCAGGGGTTGATGGCTACACCTTC
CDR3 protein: CASRNSGVDGYTF

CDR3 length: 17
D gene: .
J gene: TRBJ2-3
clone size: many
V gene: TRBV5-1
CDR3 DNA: TGCGCCAGCAGCTGGGGAGCGGGTACCGTTTTAGAAGATACGCAGTATTTT
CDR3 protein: CASSWGAGTVLEDTQYF

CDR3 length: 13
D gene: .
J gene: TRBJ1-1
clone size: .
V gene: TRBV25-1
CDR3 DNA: TGTGCCAGCAGTGAATTAGGGGACACTGAAGCTTTCTTT
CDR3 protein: CASSELGDTEAFF

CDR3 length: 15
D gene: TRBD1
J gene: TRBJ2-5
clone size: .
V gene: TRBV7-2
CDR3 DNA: TGTGCCAGCAGCCAGACAGGGGGCCTAGGAGAGACCCAGTACTTC
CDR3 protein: CASSQTGGLGETQYF

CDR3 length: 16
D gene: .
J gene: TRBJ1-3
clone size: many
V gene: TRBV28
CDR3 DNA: TGTGCCAGCAGTTTATCTGGCCGCCCCGCCGGAAACACCATATATTTT
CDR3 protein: CASSLSGRPAGNTIYF

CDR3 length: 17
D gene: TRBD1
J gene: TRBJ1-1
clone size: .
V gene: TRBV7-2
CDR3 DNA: TGTGCCAGCTACTACTCCGGGACAGGGGCCGGGGGGACTGAAGCTTTCTTT
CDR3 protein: CASYYSGTGAGGTEAFF

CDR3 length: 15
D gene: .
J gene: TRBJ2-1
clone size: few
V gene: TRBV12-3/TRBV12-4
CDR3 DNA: TGTGCCAGCAGCCCTATGGGAGGTCCCTACAATGAGCAGTTCTTC
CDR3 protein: CASSPMGGPYNEQFF

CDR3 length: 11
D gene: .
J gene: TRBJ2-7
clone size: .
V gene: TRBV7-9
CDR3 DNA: TGTGCCAGCAGCTCCCCGAGCGAGCAGTACTTC
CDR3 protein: CASSSPSEQYF

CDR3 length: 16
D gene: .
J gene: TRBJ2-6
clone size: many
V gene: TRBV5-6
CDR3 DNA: TGTGCCAGCAGCTTACCATCGTGGGCTGGGGCCAACGTCCTGACTTTC
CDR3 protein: CASSLPSWAGANVLTF

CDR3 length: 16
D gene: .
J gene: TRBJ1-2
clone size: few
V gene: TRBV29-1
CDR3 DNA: TGCAGCGTTGTTGCGGCAGCAACCAAGGGGAACTATGGCTACACCTTC
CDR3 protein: CSVVAAATKGNYGYTF

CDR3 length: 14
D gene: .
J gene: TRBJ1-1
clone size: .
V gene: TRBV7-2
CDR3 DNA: TGTGCCAGCAGCTTTTTGAACATGAACACTGAAGCTTTCTTT
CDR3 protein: CASSFLNMNTEAFF

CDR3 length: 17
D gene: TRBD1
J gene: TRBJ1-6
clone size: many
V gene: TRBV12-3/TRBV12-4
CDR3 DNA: TGTGCCAGCGCCGAAACAGGGGGCACACTCCCAAATTCACCCCTCCACTTT
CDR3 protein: CASAETGGTLPNSPLHF

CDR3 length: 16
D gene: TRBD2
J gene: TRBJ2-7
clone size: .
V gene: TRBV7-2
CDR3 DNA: TGTGCCAGCAGCTTAGTGTTCGGGCTAGCGGGAGTCGAGCAGTACTTC
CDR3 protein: CASSLVFGLAGVEQYF

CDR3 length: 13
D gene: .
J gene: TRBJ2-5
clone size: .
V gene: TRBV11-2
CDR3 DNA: TGTGCCAGCAGCTTCTGGTCTGGAGAGACCCAGTACTTC
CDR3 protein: CASSFWSGETQYF

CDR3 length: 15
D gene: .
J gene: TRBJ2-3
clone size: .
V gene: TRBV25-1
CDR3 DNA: TGTGCCAGCAGTGATGCGGGTCAGGCCGCAGATACGCAGTATTTT
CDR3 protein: CASSDAGQAADTQYF

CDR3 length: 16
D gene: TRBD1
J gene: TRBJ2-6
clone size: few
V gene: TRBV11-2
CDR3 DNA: TGTGCCAGCAGCCCGACAGGGGTGTCTGGGGCCAACGTCCTGACTTTC
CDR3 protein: CASSPTGVSGANVLTF

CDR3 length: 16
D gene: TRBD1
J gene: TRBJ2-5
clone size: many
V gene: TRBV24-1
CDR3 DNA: TGTGCCACCAGTGACCCTAGCGGACAGGGGAAAGAGACCCAGTACTTC
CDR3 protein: CATSDPSGQGKETQYF

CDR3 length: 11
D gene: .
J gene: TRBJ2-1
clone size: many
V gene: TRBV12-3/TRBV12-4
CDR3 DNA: TGTGCCAGCAGAGCGGTAAATGAGCAGTTCTTC
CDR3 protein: CASRAVNEQFF

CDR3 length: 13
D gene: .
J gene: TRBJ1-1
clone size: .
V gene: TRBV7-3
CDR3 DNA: TGTGCCAGCAGCACACGAAGGGACACTGAAGCTTTCTTT
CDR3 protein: CASSTRRDTEAFF

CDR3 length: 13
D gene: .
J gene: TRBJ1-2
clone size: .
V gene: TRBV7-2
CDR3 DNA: TGTGCCAGCAGCTTAGGTAACGCCCCCCAGGGGACCTTC
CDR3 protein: CASSLGNAPQGTF

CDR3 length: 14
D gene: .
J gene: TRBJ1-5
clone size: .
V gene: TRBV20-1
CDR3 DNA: TGCAGTGCTAGTGCACGGTATAGCAATCAGCCCCAGCATTTT
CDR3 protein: CSASARYSNQPQHF

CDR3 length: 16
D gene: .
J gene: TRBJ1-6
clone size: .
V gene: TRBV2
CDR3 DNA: TGTGCCAGCAGCCACCCTCAGGGCAGGGTAGGATCACCCCTCCACTTT
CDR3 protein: CASSHPQGRVGSPLHF

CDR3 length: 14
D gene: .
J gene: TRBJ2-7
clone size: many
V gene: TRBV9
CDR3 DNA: TGTGCCAGCAGCGTAGGACCAGGGCACTACGAGCAGTACTTC
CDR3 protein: CASSVGPGHYEQYF

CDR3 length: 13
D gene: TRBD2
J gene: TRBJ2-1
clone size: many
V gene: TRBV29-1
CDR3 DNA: TGCAGCGTTTGGGTAGCGGGGGACAATGAGCAGTTCTTC
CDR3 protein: CSVWVAGDNEQFF